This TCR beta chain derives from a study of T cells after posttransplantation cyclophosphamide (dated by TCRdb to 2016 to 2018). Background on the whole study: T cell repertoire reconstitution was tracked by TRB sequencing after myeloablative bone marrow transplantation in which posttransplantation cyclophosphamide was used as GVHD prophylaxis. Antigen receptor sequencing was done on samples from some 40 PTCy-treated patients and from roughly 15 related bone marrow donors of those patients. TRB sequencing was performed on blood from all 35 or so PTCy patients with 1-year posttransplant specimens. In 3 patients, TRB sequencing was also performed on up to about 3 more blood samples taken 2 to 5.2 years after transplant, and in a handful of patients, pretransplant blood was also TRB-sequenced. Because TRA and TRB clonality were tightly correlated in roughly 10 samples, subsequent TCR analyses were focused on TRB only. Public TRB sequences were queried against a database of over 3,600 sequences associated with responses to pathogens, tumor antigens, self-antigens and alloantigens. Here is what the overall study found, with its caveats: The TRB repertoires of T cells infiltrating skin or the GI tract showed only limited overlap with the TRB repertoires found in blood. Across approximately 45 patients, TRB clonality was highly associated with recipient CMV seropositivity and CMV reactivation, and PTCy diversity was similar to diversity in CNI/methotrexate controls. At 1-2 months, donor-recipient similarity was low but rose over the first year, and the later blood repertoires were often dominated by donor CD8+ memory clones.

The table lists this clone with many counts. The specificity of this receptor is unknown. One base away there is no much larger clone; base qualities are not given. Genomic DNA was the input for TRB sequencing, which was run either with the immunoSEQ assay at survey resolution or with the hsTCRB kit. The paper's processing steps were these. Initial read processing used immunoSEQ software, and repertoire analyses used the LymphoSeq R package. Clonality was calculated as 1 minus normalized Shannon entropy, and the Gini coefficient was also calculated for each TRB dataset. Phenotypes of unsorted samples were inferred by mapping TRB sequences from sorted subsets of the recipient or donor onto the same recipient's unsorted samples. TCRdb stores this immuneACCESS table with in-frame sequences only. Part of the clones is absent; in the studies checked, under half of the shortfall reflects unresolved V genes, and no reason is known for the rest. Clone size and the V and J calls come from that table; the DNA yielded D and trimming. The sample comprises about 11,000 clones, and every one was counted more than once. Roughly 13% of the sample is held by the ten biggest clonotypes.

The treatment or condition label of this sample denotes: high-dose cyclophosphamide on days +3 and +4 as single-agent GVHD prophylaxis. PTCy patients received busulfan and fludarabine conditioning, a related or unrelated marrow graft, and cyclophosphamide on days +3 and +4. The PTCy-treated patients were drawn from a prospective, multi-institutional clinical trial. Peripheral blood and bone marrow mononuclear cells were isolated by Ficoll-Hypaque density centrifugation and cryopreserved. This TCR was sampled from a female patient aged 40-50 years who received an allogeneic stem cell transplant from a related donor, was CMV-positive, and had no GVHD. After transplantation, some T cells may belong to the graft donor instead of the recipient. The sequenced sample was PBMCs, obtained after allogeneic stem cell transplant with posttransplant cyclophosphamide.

The CDR3 region reads CASTLDLTGWQFF. The sequence in DNA is TGTGCCAGTACCTTAGATCTAACAGGGTGGCAGTTCTTC. Here the chain combines TRBV6-1 and TRBJ2-1; 6 matching bases give a weak D call of TRBD1. At the junction V is shortened by 9 bases and J by 12 bases, with 21 bases in between. The CDR3, cysteine through phenylalanine, is 13 amino acids long. The sequence is cut down to CDR3 DNA, 39 bases in frame from base 1. The germline V gene provides CDR1 MNHNS and CDR2 SASEGT.